Below, one T cell receptor beta chain is given with its context. This sample was taken from a study of blood T cell repertoires in COVID-19. Study-level information: Samples representing acute and convalescent COVID-19 were sourced from the United States, Italy and Spain. T cells, B-cell-depleted T cells, or PBMCs provided the cDNA or gDNA that served as material.

V was pared by 3 bases and J by 1 base, with 12 bases between. The CDR3 has 15 residues. Germline CDR1 and CDR2: LGHDT and YNNKEL (reference sequence). Original handling: How many nucleated cells were present was estimated from reference gene primer amplification. Generated by immunoSEQ multiplex PCR, the TCRdb table keeps only in-frame clones and is missing some. V and J calls and clone size are given by that table; D and trimming were obtained from the DNA. The profile shows 200,000 to 300,000 clones, 84% of them singletons. The sample was peripheral blood. This TCR was sampled from a human donor in a cohort sampled during active COVID-19. V usage is TRBV3-1 (or the pseudogene TRBV3-2) and J usage is TRBJ1-2, with D possibly being TRBD1 (5 bases). The CDR3 DNA reads TGTGCCAGCAGCCACTCCTCGGGGGATAACTATGGCTACACCTTC. Its translation is CASSHSSGDNYGYTF.